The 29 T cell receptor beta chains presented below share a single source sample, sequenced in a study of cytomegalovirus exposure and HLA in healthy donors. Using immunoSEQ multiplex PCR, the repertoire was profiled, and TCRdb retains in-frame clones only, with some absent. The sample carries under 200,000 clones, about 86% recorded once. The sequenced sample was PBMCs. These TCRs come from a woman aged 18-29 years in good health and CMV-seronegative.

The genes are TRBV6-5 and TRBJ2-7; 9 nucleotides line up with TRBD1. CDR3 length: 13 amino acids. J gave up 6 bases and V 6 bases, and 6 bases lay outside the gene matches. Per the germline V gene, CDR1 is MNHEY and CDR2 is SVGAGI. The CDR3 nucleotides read TGTGCCAGCAGCCTCCTGACAGGGGGCGAGCAGTACTTC. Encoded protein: CASSLLTGGEQYF.

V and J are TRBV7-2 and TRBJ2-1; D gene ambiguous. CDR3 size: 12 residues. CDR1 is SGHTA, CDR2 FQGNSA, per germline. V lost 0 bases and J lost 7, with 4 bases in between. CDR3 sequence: CASSLARNEQFF. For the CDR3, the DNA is TGTGCCAGCAGCTTAGCGCGGAATGAGCAGTTCTTC. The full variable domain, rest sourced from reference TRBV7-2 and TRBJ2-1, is GAGVSQSPSNKVTEKGKDVELRCDPISGHTALYWYRQSLGQGLEFLIYFQGNSAPDKSGLPSDRFSAERTGGSVSTLTIQRTQQEDSAVYLCASSLARNEQFFGPGTRLTVL.

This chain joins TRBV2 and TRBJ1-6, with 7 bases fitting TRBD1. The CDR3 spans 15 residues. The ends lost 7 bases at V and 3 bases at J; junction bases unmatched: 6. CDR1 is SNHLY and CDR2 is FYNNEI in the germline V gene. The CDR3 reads CASKGRDSYNSPLHF. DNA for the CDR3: TGTGCCAGCAAGGGTAGGGACAGCTATAATTCACCCCTCCACTTT.

The CDR3 bases are TGTGCCAGCAGCCAAGAGTGGGGAGGGAGCGCTGAAGCTTTCTTT. Its protein is CASSQEWGGSAEAFF. The gene calls are TRBV14 and TRBJ1-1; D remains unclear. The germline V and J ends were trimmed by 0 bases and 6 bases, with 14 bases remaining between them. The germline V gene encodes CDR1 SGHDN and CDR2 FVKESK. The CDR3 runs 15 residues.

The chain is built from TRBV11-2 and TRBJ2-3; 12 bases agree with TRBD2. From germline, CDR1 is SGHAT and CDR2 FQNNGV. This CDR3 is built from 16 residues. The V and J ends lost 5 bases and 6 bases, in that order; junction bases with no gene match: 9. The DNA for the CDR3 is TGTGCCAGCAGCACCCTAGCGGGAGGGGTAGCCGATACGCAGTATTTT. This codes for CASSTLAGGVADTQYF.

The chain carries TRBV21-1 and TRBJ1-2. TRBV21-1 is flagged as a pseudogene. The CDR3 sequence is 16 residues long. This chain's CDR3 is CASSKSSWEGDYGYTF. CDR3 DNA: TGTGCCAGCAGCAAATCTTCCTGGGAGGGGGACTATGGCTACACCTTC.

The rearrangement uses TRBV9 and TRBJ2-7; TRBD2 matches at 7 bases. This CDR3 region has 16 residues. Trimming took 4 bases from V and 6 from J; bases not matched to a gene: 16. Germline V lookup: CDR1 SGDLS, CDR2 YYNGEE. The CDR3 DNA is TGTGCCAGCAGCCCCCTAGCGGCCGGGTCCGTTCTCGAGCAGTACTTC. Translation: CASSPLAAGSVLEQYF.

DNA of the CDR3: TGTGCCAGCAGTCCGACAGGGAGTACTGAAGCTTTCTTT. As protein: CASSPTGSTEAFF. The V call is TRBV2, the J call TRBJ1-1, with 7 bases aligning to TRBD1. Germline V gene lookup returns CDR1 SNHLY and CDR2 FYNNEI. V lost 5 bases and J lost 5; bases outside the gene matches: 5. The CDR3 runs 13 residues.

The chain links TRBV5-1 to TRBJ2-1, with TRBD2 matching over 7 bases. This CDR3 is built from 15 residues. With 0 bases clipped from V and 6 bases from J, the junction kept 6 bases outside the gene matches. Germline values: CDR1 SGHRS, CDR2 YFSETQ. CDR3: CASSLGPGTINEQFF. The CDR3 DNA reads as TGCGCCAGCAGCTTGGGTCCCGGGACTATCAATGAGCAGTTCTTC. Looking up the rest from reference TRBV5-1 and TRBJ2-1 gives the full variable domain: KAGVTQTPRYLIKTRGQQVTLSCSPISGHRSVSWYQQTPGQGLQFLFEYFSETQRNKGNFPGRFSGRQFSNSRSEMNVSTLELGDSALYLCASSLGPGTINEQFFGPGTRLTVL.

The CDR3 is CASSYSAGYEQYF. The CDR3 nucleotides are TGTGCCAGCAGTTACTCGGCAGGGTACGAGCAGTACTTC. The chain couples TRBV6-5 to TRBJ2-7, with a possible D match to TRBD1 (5 bases). Per the germline V gene, CDR1 is MNHEY and CDR2 is SVGAGI. Trimming shortened V by 0 bases and J by 4 bases, and 7 bases separated the two germline ends. The CDR3 consists of 13 residues.

CDR3 residues: CASSSGRGSEKLFF. DNA for the CDR3: TGTGCCAGCAGTTCCGGCAGGGGTAGTGAAAAACTGTTTTTT. The J gene is TRBJ1-4, the V gene TRBV27; TRBD1 might be the D (6 bases). In germline, CDR1 is MNHEY, CDR2 SMNVEV (reference sequence). Deletions cut 4 bases from V and 7 bases from J, with 13 bases between. The CDR3 is 14 residues long. Filled out from reference TRBV27 and TRBJ1-4, the complete variable domain reads EAQVTQNPRYLITVTGKKLTVTCSQNMNHEYMSWYRQDPGLGLRQIYYSMNVEVTDKGDVPEGYKVSRKEKRNFPLILESPSPNQTSLYFCASSSGRGSEKLFFGSGTQLSVL.

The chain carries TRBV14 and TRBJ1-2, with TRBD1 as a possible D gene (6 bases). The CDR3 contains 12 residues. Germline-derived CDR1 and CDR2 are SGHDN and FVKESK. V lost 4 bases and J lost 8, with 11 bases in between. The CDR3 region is CASSRGPGGYTF. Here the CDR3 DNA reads TGTGCCAGCAGCCGGGGGCCAGGAGGCTACACCTTC.

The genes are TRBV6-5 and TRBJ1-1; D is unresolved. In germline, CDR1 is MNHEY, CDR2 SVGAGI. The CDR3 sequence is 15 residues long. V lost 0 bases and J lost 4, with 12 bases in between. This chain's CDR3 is CASSYSPVILTEAFF. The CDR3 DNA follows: TGTGCCAGCAGTTACTCGCCCGTCATACTCACTGAAGCTTTCTTT.

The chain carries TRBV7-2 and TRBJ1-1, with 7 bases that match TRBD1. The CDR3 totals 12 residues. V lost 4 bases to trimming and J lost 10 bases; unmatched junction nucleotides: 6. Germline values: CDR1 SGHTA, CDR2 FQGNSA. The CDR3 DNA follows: TGTGCCAGCAGCTCTTATACAGGGGCAGCTTTCTTT. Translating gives CASSSYTGAAFF.

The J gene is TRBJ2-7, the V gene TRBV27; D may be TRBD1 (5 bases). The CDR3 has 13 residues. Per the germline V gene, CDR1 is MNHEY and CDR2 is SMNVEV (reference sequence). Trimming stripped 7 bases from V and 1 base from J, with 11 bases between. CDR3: CASIESGSYEQYF. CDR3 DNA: TGTGCCAGCATTGAATCAGGGTCCTACGAGCAGTACTTC.

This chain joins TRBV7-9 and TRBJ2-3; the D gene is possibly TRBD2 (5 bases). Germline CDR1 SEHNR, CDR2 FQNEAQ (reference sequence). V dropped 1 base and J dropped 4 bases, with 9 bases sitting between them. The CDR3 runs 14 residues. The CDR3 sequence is CASSLGEFPDTQYF. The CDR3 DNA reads TGTGCCAGCAGCTTAGGGGAGTTCCCAGATACGCAGTATTTT.

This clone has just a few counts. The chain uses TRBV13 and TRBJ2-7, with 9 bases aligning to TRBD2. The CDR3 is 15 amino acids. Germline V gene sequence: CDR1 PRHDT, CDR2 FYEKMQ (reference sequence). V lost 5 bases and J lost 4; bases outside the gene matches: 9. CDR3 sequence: CASSPSSGMVYEQYF. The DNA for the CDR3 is TGTGCCAGCAGCCCATCTAGCGGGATGGTGTACGAGCAGTACTTC.

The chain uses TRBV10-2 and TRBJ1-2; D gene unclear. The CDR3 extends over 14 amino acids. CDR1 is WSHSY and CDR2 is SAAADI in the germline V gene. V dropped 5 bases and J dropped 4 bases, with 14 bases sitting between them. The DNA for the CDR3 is TGCGCCAGCAGTCAACCTGTCTACCCCTATGGCTACACCTTC. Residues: CASSQPVYPYGYTF.

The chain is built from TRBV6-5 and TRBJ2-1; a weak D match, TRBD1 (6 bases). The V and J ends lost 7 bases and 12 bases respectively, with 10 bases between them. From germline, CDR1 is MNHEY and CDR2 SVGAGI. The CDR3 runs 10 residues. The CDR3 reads CASNDRPQFF. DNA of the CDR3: TGTGCCAGCAACGACAGGCCGCAGTTCTTC.

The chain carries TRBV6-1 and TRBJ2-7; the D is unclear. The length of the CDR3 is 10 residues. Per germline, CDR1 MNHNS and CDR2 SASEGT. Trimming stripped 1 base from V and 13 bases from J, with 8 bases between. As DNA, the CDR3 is TGTGCCAGCAGTGAAGAACCGCGCTACTTC. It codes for CASSEEPRYF.

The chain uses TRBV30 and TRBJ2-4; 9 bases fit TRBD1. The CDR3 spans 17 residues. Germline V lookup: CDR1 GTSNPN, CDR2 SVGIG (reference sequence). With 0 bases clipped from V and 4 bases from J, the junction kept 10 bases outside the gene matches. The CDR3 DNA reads TGTGCCTGGAGTGTAACCTGGGGACAGGGCCAAAAAAACATTCAGTACTTC. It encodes CAWSVTWGQGQKNIQYF.

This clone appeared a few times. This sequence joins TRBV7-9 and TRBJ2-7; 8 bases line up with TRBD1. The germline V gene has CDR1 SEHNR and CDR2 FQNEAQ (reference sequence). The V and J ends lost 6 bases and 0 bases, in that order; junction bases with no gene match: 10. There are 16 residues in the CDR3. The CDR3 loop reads CASSFTGGKDSYEQYF. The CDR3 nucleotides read TGTGCCAGCAGTTTTACAGGGGGAAAAGACTCCTACGAGCAGTACTTC.

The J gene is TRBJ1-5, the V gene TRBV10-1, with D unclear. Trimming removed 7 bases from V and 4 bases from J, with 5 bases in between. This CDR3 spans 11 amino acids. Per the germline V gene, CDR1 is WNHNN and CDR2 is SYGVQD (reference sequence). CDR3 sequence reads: CASKPNQPQHF. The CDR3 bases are TGCGCCAGCAAGCCAAATCAGCCCCAGCATTTT.

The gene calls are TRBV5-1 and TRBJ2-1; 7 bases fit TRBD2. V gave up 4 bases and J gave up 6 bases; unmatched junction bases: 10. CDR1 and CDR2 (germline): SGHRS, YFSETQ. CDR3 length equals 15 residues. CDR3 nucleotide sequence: TGCGCCAGCAGCACCACTAGCGTGAGGTCCAATGAGCAGTTCTTC. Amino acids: CASSTTSVRSNEQFF.

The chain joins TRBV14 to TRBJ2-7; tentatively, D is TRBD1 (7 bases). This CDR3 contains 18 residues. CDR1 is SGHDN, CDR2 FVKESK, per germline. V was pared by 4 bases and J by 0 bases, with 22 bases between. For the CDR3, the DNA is TGTGCCAGCAGCCGCCGACAGGGACTTGTCCAGAGCTCCTACGAGCAGTACTTC. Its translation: CASSRRQGLVQSSYEQYF.

DNA for the CDR3: TGTGCCACCAGCAGAGATAGGGGAGGGAGATCGGATGGCTACACCTTC. It specifies CATSRDRGGRSDGYTF. V is TRBV15 and J is TRBJ1-2, with D perhaps TRBD1 (5 bases). The CDR3 extends over 16 amino acids. V shed 0 bases and J shed 6 bases, with 17 bases lying between them. Germline CDR1 LNHNV, CDR2 YYDKDF (reference sequence).

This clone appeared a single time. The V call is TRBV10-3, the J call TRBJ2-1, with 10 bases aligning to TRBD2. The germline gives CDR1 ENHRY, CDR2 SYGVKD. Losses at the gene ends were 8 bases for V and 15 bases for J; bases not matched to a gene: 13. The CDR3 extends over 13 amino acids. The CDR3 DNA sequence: TGTGCCATCGAGGGGGGGACTAGCGCTACGCGGTTCTTC. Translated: CAIEGGTSATRFF.

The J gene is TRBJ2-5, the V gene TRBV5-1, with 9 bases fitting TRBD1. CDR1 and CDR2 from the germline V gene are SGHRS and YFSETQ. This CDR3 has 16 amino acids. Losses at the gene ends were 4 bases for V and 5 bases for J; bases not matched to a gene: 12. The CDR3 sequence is CASSVAGTGTGETQYF. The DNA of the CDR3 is TGCGCCAGCAGCGTCGCCGGGACAGGGACCGGCGAGACCCAGTACTTC.

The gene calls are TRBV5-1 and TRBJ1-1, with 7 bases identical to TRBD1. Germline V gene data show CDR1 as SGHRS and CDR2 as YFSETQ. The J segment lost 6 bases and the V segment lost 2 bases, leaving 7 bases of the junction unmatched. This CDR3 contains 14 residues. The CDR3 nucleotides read TGCGCCAGCAGCTTTGGACAGGTTGGATCTGAAGCTTTCTTT. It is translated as CASSFGQVGSEAFF.